This record covers a single T cell receptor (beta chain). Its antigen is not known. The authors sequenced patients whose flow cytometry had shown CD8+CD57+ cell expansion. With no exception, the patients had severe acquired aplastic anemia. None of the patients had been given any therapy when their blood was sampled. The record originates from a study of CD8+CD57+ T cells in acquired aplastic anemia. In the study overall: Mean yield of DNA from sorted CD4+ and CD8+ cells was 3 to 3.5 ug. Study observations and caveats: Fewer than 30 CD8+ CDR3 sequences were shared between patients and controls.

Genomic DNA served as template for TCR beta VDJ and CDR3 profiling. TCRdb reprocessed the reads via MiXCR and lists one record per CDR3 protein. The repertoire holds 150,000 to 200,000 distinct CDR3 sequences, about 70% seen once, with 35% to 50% in the top ten. Trimming shortened V by 3 bases and J by 5 bases, and 8 bases separated the two germline ends. The CDR3 is 14 residues long. Germline CDR1 MRHNA, CDR2 SNTAGT. The specimen sequenced was sorted CD4+, CD8+, or CD8+CD57+ T cells (not recorded which) from PBMCs. The chain has TRBV6-4 and TRBJ1-6, with D hard to call. The sequence came from a human donor with aplastic anemia. For the CDR3, the DNA is TGTGCCAGCAGTGAGTCTGGCCATAATTCACCCCTCCACTTT. Translation: CASSESGHNSPLHF.